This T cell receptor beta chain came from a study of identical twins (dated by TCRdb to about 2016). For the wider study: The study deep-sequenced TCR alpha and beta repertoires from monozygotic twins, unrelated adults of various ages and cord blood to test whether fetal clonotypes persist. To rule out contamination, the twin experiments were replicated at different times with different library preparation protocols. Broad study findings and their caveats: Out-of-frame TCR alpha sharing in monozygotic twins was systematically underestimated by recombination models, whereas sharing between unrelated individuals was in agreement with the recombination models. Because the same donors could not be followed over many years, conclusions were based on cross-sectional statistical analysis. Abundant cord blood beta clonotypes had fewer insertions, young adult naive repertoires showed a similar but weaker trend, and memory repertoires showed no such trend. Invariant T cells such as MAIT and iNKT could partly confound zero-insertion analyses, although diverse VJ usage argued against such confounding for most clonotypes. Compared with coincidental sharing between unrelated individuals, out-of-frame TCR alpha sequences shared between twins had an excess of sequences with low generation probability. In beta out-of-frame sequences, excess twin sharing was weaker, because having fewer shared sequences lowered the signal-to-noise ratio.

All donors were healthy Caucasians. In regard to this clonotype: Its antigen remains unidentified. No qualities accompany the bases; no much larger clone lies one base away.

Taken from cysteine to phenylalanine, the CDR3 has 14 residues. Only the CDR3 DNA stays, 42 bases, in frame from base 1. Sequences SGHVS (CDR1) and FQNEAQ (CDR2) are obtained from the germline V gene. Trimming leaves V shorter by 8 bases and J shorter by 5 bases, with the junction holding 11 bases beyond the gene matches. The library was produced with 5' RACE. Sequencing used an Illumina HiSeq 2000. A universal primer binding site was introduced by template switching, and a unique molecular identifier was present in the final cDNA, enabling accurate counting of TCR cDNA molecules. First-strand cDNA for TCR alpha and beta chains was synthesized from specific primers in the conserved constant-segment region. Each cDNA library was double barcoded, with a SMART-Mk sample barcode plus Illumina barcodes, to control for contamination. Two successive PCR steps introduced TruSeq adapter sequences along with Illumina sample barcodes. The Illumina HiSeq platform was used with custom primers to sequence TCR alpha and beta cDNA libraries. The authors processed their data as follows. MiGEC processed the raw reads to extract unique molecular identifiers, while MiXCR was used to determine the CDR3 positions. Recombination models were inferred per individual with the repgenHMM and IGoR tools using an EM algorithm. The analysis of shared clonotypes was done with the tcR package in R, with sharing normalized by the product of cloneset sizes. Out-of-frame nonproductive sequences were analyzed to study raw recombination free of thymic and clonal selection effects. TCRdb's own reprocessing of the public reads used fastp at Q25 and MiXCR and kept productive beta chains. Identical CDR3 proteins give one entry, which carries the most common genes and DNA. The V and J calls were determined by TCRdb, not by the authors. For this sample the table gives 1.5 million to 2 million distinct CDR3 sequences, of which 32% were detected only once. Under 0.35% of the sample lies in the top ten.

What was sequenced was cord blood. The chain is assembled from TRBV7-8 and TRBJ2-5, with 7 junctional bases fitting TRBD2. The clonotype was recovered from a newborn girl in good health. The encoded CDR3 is CASREVFKVETQYF. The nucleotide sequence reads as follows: TGTGCCAGCCGGGAGGTATTTAAAGTGGAGACCCAGTACTTC.